The T cell receptor (beta chain) described here comes from a study of T cells in Graves' hyperthyroidism and ophthalmopathy. Germline CDR1 is LGHDT and CDR2 is YNNKEL (reference sequence). Trimming left V 1 base short and J 4 bases short, with 10 bases between. The length of the CDR3 is 14 residues. RNA transcripts were the template for amplifying TCR beta CDR3 regions. TCR CDR3 regions were first amplified by RT-PCR with HTBI primers. TCRdb reprocessed the multiplex PCR reads with MiXCR, giving one entry per CDR3 protein. The sample lists around 500,000 distinct CDR3 sequences; 14% were seen once. This receptor was taken from a woman in her forties with Graves' hyperthyroidism. Input material: blood. V and J are TRBV3-1 and TRBJ2-5; TRBD2 might be the D (5 bases). CDR3 nucleotide sequence: TGTGCCAGCAGCCAAGTGGGAGTGGGAGAGACCCAGTACTTC. Its translation is CASSQVGVGETQYF.